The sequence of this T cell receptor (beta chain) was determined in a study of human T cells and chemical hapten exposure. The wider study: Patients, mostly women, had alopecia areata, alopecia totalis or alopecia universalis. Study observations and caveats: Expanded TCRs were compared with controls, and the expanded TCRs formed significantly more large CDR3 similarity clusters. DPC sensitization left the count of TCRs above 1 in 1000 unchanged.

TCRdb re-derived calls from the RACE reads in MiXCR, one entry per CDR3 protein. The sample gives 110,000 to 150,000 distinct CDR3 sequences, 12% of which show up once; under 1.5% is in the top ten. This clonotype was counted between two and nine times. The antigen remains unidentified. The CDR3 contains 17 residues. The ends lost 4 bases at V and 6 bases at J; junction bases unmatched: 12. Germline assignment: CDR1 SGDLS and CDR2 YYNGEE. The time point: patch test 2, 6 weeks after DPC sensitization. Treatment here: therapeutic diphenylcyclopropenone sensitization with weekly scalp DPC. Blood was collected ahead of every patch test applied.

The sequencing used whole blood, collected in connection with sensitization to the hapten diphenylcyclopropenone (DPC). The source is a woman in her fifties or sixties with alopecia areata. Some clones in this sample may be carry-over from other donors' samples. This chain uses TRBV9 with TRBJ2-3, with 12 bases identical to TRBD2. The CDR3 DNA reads TGTGCCAGCAGCACAAGGACTAGCGGGACCCGGTTGGATACGCAGTATTTT. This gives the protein CASSTRTSGTRLDTQYF.